Listed here are 15 T cell receptor beta chains from one sample, sequenced in a study of T cells in Graves' hyperthyroidism and ophthalmopathy. Amplification targeted TCR beta CDR3 regions from RNA transcripts. The TCR CDR3 first-round RT-PCR relied on the HTBI primer set. A single record per CDR3 protein comes from TCRdb applying MiXCR to the multiplex PCR reads. The sample holds a few hundred thousand distinct CDR3 sequences, roughly an eighth seen once. Sequencing used blood. All receptors come from a woman aged 18-30 years with Graves' hyperthyroidism.

This clonotype was counted at least ten times. V is TRBV6-2 or TRBV6-3 and J is TRBJ1-1; D unresolved. The germline CDR1 and CDR2 sequences are MNHEY and SVGEGT. The CDR3 consists of 17 residues. The germline V and J ends were trimmed by 2 bases and 0 bases, with 16 bases remaining between them. CDR3 nucleotide sequence: TGTGCCAGCAGTTACCCGGCGGGATTAGGGATGAACACTGAAGCTTTCTTT. This gives the protein CASSYPAGLGMNTEAFF.

In its sample, this clonotype was seen many times. The chain recombines TRBV7-9 with TRBJ2-5; TRBD2 matches at 7 bases. J was trimmed by 1 base and V by 5 bases; bases with no gene match: 10. The germline V gene has CDR1 SEHNR and CDR2 FQNEAQ (reference sequence). CDR3 length: 16 residues. The CDR3 spells CASSAPLRESQETQYF. The DNA of the CDR3 is TGTGCCAGCAGCGCCCCCCTGCGGGAGTCCCAAGAGACCCAGTACTTC. The entire variable domain, with the rest obtained from reference TRBV7-9 and TRBJ2-5, is as follows: DTGVSQNPRHKITKRGQNVTFRCDPISEHNRLYWYRQTLGQGPEFLTYFQNEAQLEKSRLLSDRFSAERPKGSFSTLEIQRTEQGDSAMYLCASSAPLRESQETQYFGPGTRLLVL.

This clonotype appeared a single time. The chain joins TRBV20-1 to TRBJ2-1; 10 positions agree with TRBD2. The trim removed 0 bases at V and 5 bases at J, leaving 7 bases unmatched. The CDR3 contains 16 residues. The germline V gene encodes CDR1 DFQATT and CDR2 SNEGSKA (reference sequence). The CDR3 DNA reads TGCAGTGCTAGAGATCAAAGCGGGAGGGCGGACAATGAGCAGTTCTTC. It yields the protein CSARDQSGRADNEQFF.

V is TRBV24-1 and J is TRBJ2-1; D remains ambiguous. V lost 5 bases and J lost 4, with 8 bases in between. The germline V gene has CDR1 KGHDR and CDR2 SFDVKD. The CDR3 has 13 residues. DNA for the CDR3: TGTGCCACCAGTGTTACTTCTTACAATGAGCAGTTCTTC. It is translated as CATSVTSYNEQFF.

This clonotype was seen repeatedly, ten times or more. This chain links TRBV2 with TRBJ2-1; 14 nucleotides agree with TRBD2. Per germline, CDR1 SNHLY and CDR2 FYNNEI. V was pared by 4 bases and J by 6 bases, with 8 bases of the junction left unmatched. This CDR3 region has 17 residues. CDR3 amino acids: CASSGGPGTSGSNEQFF. CDR3 coding DNA: TGTGCCAGCAGTGGTGGACCCGGGACTAGCGGGAGCAATGAGCAGTTCTTC.

Ten or more counts support this clonotype. The chain employs TRBV5-1 and TRBJ2-1; 8 bases agree with TRBD1. Germline CDR1 reads SGHRS; CDR2 reads YFSETQ. The CDR3 runs to 15 residues. V trimming: 1 base; J trimming: 7 bases; junction bases outside the gene matches: 7. DNA of the CDR3: TGCGCCAGCAGCTTGTTTGGACAGGGATGGAATGAGCAGTTCTTC. It translates to CASSLFGQGWNEQFF.

This clonotype was seen a few times. This chain joins TRBV7-9 and TRBJ2-7; TRBD2 matches at 10 bases. The trim removed 6 bases at V and 2 bases at J, leaving 7 bases unmatched. The CDR3 contains 15 residues. Germline CDR1 and CDR2: SEHNR and FQNEAQ (reference sequence). CDR3 DNA sequence: TGTGCCAGCAGGTCTCTAGCGGGGGATACCTACGAGCAGTACTTC. Protein product: CASRSLAGDTYEQYF.

The chain couples TRBV6-1 to TRBJ1-5; 9 nucleotides match TRBD1. Germline V gene sequence: CDR1 MNHNS, CDR2 SASEGT. The CDR3 is 15 residues long. Unmatched junction bases numbered 9, after V lost 6 bases and J lost 6 bases. CDR3 bases: TGTGCCAGCAGAGATACAGGGGGCATGGGTCAGCCCCAGCATTTT. The encoded protein is CASRDTGGMGQPQHF.

This clonotype was recorded a few times. The CDR3 DNA reads TGCGCCAGCAGTGAGGCGGCCAGGCAAAATGAGCAGTTCTTC. Translated: CASSEAARQNEQFF. The genes are TRBV10-1 and TRBJ2-1, with unresolved D. In germline, CDR1 is WNHNN, CDR2 SYGVQD (reference sequence). Trimming shortened V by 2 bases and J by 7 bases, and 12 bases separated the two germline ends. The CDR3 spans 14 residues.

This clonotype was counted a few times. The J gene is TRBJ2-3, the V gene TRBV10-1; tentatively, D is TRBD1 (6 bases). Between the trimmed V and J ends, which lost 5 bases and 7 bases, there was a span of 13 bases. The CDR3 runs 13 residues. Germline CDR1 WNHNN, CDR2 SYGVQD (reference sequence). DNA of the CDR3: TGCGCCAGCAGTCTTTCAGGGGAGAATACGCAGTATTTT. It specifies CASSLSGENTQYF.

Only a few counts were recorded for this clonotype. A much larger clonotype is one base distant, so this may be a read error. This chain uses TRBV2 with TRBJ1-6; TRBD1 matches at 7 bases. CDR1 is SNHLY, CDR2 FYNNEI, per germline. The CDR3 is 14 residues long. The trim removed 8 bases at V and 7 bases at J, leaving 8 bases unmatched. In DNA, the CDR3 is TGTGCCAGCTCACCTACGGGACAGAATTCACCCCTCCACTTT. The encoded protein is CASSPTGQNSPLHF.

J is TRBJ2-7 and V is TRBV7-9; D could derive from TRBD1 or TRBD2 (7 bases each). Germline CDR1 and CDR2: SEHNR and FQNEAQ (reference sequence). V was cut by 7 bases and J by 7 bases, with 26 bases left in between. The CDR3 runs to 16 residues. CDR3 coding DNA: TGTGCCAGCACCCCCCAGGGGGGGGAGGGCCGGTGGGAGCAGTACTTC. Translating gives CASTPQGGEGRWEQYF.

A note on this clonotype: The conserved phenylalanine or tryptophan normally closing the CDR3 is absent here, so this likely arose from a read error. In nucleotides, the CDR3 is TGCAGCGTCCTGGGACAGACGAACTATGGCTACACCTCC. Amino acids: CSVLGQTNYGYTS. V and J are TRBV29-1 and TRBJ1-2; 7 nucleotides match TRBD1. CDR3 length: 13 residues. The ends lost 6 bases at V and 2 bases at J; junction bases unmatched: 6. Per the germline V gene, CDR1 is SQVTM and CDR2 is ANQGSEA.

This clonotype appeared a few times. The rearrangement uses TRBV28 and TRBJ1-2; TRBD1 might be the D (5 bases). The V gene lost 10 bases and the J gene lost 4 bases, with 13 bases spanning the gap. This CDR3 has 12 residues. Germline V gives CDR1 MDHEN, CDR2 SYDVKM. The CDR3 DNA reads TGTGCCAACAGATCAGGGATCTATGGCTACACCTTC. Encoded protein: CANRSGIYGYTF.

This clonotype was observed a handful of times. This sequence joins TRBV20-1 and TRBJ2-2, with 10 positions matching TRBD2. The V and J ends lost 1 base and 5 bases, in that order; junction bases with no gene match: 10. The CDR3 sequence is 17 residues long. Looked up from germline, CDR1 is DFQATT and CDR2 is SNEGSKA (reference sequence). CDR3 region: CSARVPAGGSGTGELFF. The DNA for the CDR3 is TGCAGTGCTAGAGTCCCAGCGGGAGGGTCCGGGACCGGGGAGCTGTTTTTT.